The 23 T cell receptor beta chains listed next were all sequenced from one sample in a study of CD8 T cells in ankylosing spondylitis (dated by TCRdb to the late 2010s). The receptor library was made with 5' RACE. The run used an Illumina HiSeq 2500. Using fastp trimming at Q25 and MiXCR clonotype assembly, TCRdb reanalyzed the public sequencing data and kept in-frame beta chains. Duplicate CDR3 protein sequences are folded into a single record with the most common DNA and genes. The sample data list around 250,000 distinct CDR3 sequences, and roughly 10% of these were observed just once. The top ten constitute roughly 6.8% of the sample. Source material: blood, either unsorted or a sorted T cell fraction (not recorded which). The source of these receptors is a male donor with ankylosing spondylitis or in good health (not recorded which).

This clonotype was recorded at least ten times. The chain uses TRBV3-1 and TRBJ1-6, with D hard to call. The germline CDR1 and CDR2 sequences are LGHDT and YNNKEL (reference sequence). V shed 1 base and J shed 10 bases, with 8 bases lying between them. The CDR3 is made up of 13 amino acids. The CDR3 DNA reads as TGTGCCAGCAGCCAAGGACGAACGTCACCCCTCCACTTT. Its translation is CASSQGRTSPLHF.

The J gene is TRBJ2-1, the V gene TRBV7-8, with a tentative D call TRBD2 (6 bases). CDR1 and CDR2 from the germline V gene are SGHVS and FQNEAQ. There are 18 residues in the CDR3. Trimming cost V 1 base and J 5 bases, with 21 bases left between them. DNA of the CDR3: TGTGCCAGCAGCTTAGTAGCGGCAACTTCTCCGTGGGACAATGAGCAGTTCTTC. This sequence encodes CASSLVAATSPWDNEQFF.

This clonotype has more than one count but fewer than ten. A read error is possible here, since a much larger clone lies one base away. The CDR3 region has the DNA TGCAGTGCAGCCGGGACTAGGGCTGTCTATGAGCAGTTCTTC. It translates to CSAAGTRAVYEQFF. The rearrangement links TRBV20-1 to TRBJ2-1; TRBD2 matches at 8 bases. CDR3 length: 14 residues. With 6 bases clipped from V and 8 bases from J, the junction kept 12 bases outside the gene matches. Germline lookup yields CDR1 DFQATT and CDR2 SNEGSKA (reference sequence).

A few counts support this clonotype. The J gene is TRBJ2-7, the V gene TRBV20-1; a weak D match, TRBD2 (7 bases). The CDR3 consists of 15 residues. The ends were cut back, 5 bases at V and 5 bases at J, with 22 bases in the middle. The V gene's germline CDR1 is DFQATT and CDR2 SNEGSKA (reference sequence). The CDR3 DNA sequence: TGCAGTGCTCTAAGCGGGACAAGCGGCGACGACGAGCAGTACTTC. This translates into CSALSGTSGDDEQYF.

This clonotype came up a few times. The J gene is TRBJ2-5, the V gene TRBV5-6; 8 bases fit TRBD2. The germline V gene has CDR1 SGHDT and CDR2 YYEEEE. V trimming: 0 bases; J trimming: 5 bases; junction bases outside the gene matches: 12. The CDR3 totals 17 residues. CDR3 coding DNA: TGTGCCAGCAGCTTGGGACTAGCGTACCGGGCTGGGGAGACCCAGTACTTC. This translates into CASSLGLAYRAGETQYF.

This clonotype was picked up many times. V gene TRBV5-1 combines with J gene TRBJ2-2; no clear D gene. The V gene lost 3 bases and the J gene lost 0 bases, with 9 bases spanning the gap. The germline V gene encodes CDR1 SGHRS and CDR2 YFSETQ. CDR3 length equals 15 residues. The CDR3 DNA follows: TGCGCCAGCAGCTACCAAGGCGCGAACACCGGGGAGCTGTTTTTT. It encodes CASSYQGANTGELFF.

V is TRBV7-7 and J is TRBJ2-3; 9 bases are a match to TRBD1. V trimming: 4 bases; J trimming: 3 bases; junction bases outside the gene matches: 23. The CDR3 has 21 residues. Germline lookup yields CDR1 SSHAT and CDR2 FNYEAQ (reference sequence). CDR3 coding DNA: TGTGCCAGCAGCTCCCCCCGAGGCGGGACAGGGACGCGAGCAGATACAGATACGCAGTATTTT. Its protein product is CASSSPRGGTGTRADTDTQYF.

This rearrangement joins TRBV9 to TRBJ2-2; 7 bases align to TRBD2. The CDR3 is 15 residues long. V dropped 2 bases and J dropped 7; count of bases not matched to a gene: 8. In germline, CDR1 is SGDLS, CDR2 YYNGEE. In DNA, the CDR3 is TGTGCCAGCAGCGTGCTAGCGGAGGGAAGCGGGGAGCTGTTTTTT. Translated, it gives CASSVLAEGSGELFF.

Turning to this clonotype: Since a much larger clone is just one base distant, this may be a read error. The chain carries TRBV11-3 and TRBJ2-3; 9 nucleotides agree with TRBD2. This CDR3 region has 14 residues. Germline CDR1 reads SGHNT; CDR2 reads YENEEA. CDR3 DNA: TGTGCCAGCTCTAGCGGGGCTAGCACAGCTACGCAGTATTTT. This translates into CASSSGASTATQYF.

This clonotype was seen at least ten times. V usage is TRBV10-3 and J usage is TRBJ1-2; D is undetermined. Germline CDR1 and CDR2: ENHRY and SYGVKD. The CDR3 totals 13 residues. V was cut by 7 bases and J by 6 bases, with 15 bases left in between. The CDR3 is CAIIGEPAHGYTF. As DNA, the CDR3 is TGTGCCATCATCGGGGAACCTGCTCATGGCTACACCTTC.

To note about this clonotype: A single base separates this from a much larger clone, so it may be a read error. The V and J genes are TRBV29-1 and TRBJ2-3, with unresolved D. The end of the DNA is better explained by TRBJ1-5, so the J call may be wrong. The CDR3 sequence is 11 residues long. Germline-derived CDR1 and CDR2 are SQVTM and ANQGSEA. CDR3 DNA sequence: TGCAGCGTTGTGGGCACAGATACGCAGCATTTT. Translation gives CSVVGTDTQHF.

J is TRBJ2-1 and V is TRBV12-5, with D perhaps assigned TRBD1 or TRBD2 (5 bases each). V was shortened by 7 bases and J by 16 bases, with 23 bases between the two germline ends. CDR1 is LGHNT, CDR2 FRNRAP, per germline. This CDR3 is 13 amino acids long. In nucleotides, the CDR3 is TGTGCTAGTGTCTCTTCGGGACGTCCAGTGGGTTTCTTC. Amino acids: CASVSSGRPVGFF.

This clonotype has a handful of counts. The chain is built from TRBV7-6 and TRBJ2-3, with a tentative D call TRBD2 (6 bases). There are 16 residues in the CDR3. CDR1 and CDR2 (germline): SGHVS, FNYEAQ. V lost 0 bases and J lost 8, with 18 bases in between. The CDR3 spells CASSLARGTGTLTQYF. The DNA for the CDR3 is TGTGCCAGCAGCTTAGCGCGGGGAACCGGCACGCTTACGCAGTATTTT.

This clonotype has a count of ten or more. This sequence joins TRBV25-1 and TRBJ2-5, with 11 bases identical to TRBD2. J gave up 1 base and V 6 bases, and 1 base lay outside the gene matches. From germline, CDR1 is MGHDK and CDR2 SYGVNS. CDR3 length equals 14 residues. The CDR3 region has the DNA TGTGCCAGCAGGGGACTAGCGGTCCAAGAGACCCAGTACTTC. Protein sequence: CASRGLAVQETQYF.

As concerns this clonotype: It may be a read error: a sequence one base away is much more abundant. The chain uses TRBV7-3 and TRBJ2-7, with a tentative D call TRBD2 (6 bases). The CDR3 has 14 residues. Germline lookup yields CDR1 SGHTA and CDR2 FQGTGA. The CDR3 DNA is TGTGTCAGCAGCTTTTCGGGGGAAGGCTACGAGCAGTACTTC. It encodes CVSSFSGEGYEQYF.

The sample holds many counts of this clonotype. The J gene is TRBJ2-3, the V gene TRBV10-3; 9 nucleotides align to TRBD2. The germline CDR1 and CDR2 sequences are ENHRY and SYGVKD. The CDR3 is 16 amino acids. The V and J ends lost 0 bases and 3 bases, in that order; junction bases with no gene match: 4. This chain's CDR3 is CAISESGGGATDTQYF. The CDR3 nucleotides read TGTGCCATCAGTGAGTCCGGCGGGGGGGCAACAGATACGCAGTATTTT.

This clonotype occurred many times. DNA of the CDR3: TGTGCCAGCAGCTTAAACGGGGGAGAAGGAGGCTACACCTTC. This sequence encodes CASSLNGGEGGYTF. The J gene is TRBJ1-2, the V gene TRBV7-3, with D possibly being TRBD1 (5 bases). The CDR3 totals 14 residues. Germline assignment: CDR1 SGHTA and CDR2 FQGTGA. V was trimmed by 1 base and J by 8 bases, leaving 14 bases between them.

The V and J genes are TRBV7-2 and TRBJ2-7; TRBD1 matches at 10 bases. This CDR3 region has 15 residues. Trimming took 1 base from V and 2 from J; bases not matched to a gene: 2. In germline, CDR1 is SGHTA, CDR2 FQGNSA. The CDR3 DNA is TGTGCCAGCAGCTTAGGGGGACAGGGGACCTACGAGCAGTACTTC. Protein sequence: CASSLGGQGTYEQYF. Full variable domain (rest looked up from reference TRBV7-2 and TRBJ2-7): GAGVSQSPSNKVTEKGKDVELRCDPISGHTALYWYRQSLGQGLEFLIYFQGNSAPDKSGLPSDRFSAERTGGSVSTLTIQRTQQEDSAVYLCASSLGGQGTYEQYFGPGTRLTVT.

The chain has TRBV7-6 and TRBJ2-3; weak D call: TRBD1 (6 bases). Germline V gene lookup returns CDR1 SGHVS and CDR2 FNYEAQ. This CDR3 contains 16 residues. Trimming took off 5 bases at V and 1 base at J, with 16 bases between the two ends. The CDR3 coding sequence is TGTGCCAGCAGCACCCGTCACAGGGATCGCACAGATACGCAGTATTTT. Translated: CASSTRHRDRTDTQYF.

This clonotype was picked up many times. The J gene is TRBJ1-2, the V gene TRBV20-1, with TRBD1 as a possible D gene (6 bases). The CDR3 is 14 amino acids. Looked up from germline, CDR1 is DFQATT and CDR2 is SNEGSKA (reference sequence). V lost 5 bases to trimming and J lost 2 bases, with 15 bases between them. This chain's CDR3 is CSAGVGGLNYGYTF. In nucleotides, the CDR3 is TGCAGTGCTGGGGTGGGGGGCTTGAACTATGGCTACACCTTC.

This clonotype was counted at least ten times. The chain is built from TRBV5-5 and TRBJ2-5; D unresolved. Germline values: CDR1 SGHKS, CDR2 YYEKEE (reference sequence). The CDR3 spans 13 residues. V was shortened by 0 bases and J by 5 bases, with 8 bases between the two germline ends. The DNA of the CDR3 is TGTGCCAGCAGCTTGGCAAGCGTGGAGACCCAGTACTTC. Translating it yields CASSLASVETQYF.

The chain joins TRBV27 to TRBJ2-2; D unresolved. The CDR3 length is 16 residues. The germline V gene encodes CDR1 MNHEY and CDR2 SMNVEV (reference sequence). The V gene lost 0 bases and the J gene lost 4 bases, with 12 bases spanning the gap. The CDR3 bases are TGTGCCAGCAGTTTATCGGTAGTTCCCTCCACCGGGGAGCTGTTTTTT. Translating gives CASSLSVVPSTGELFF.

This clonotype was seen repeatedly, ten times or more. The V gene is TRBV6-5, the J gene TRBJ2-3; D gene unclear. This CDR3 spans 15 amino acids. V shed 2 bases and J shed 0 bases, with 9 bases lying between them. The germline gives CDR1 MNHEY, CDR2 SVGAGI. For the CDR3, the DNA is TGTGCCAGCAGTTACGCGGCAGGAAGCACAGATACGCAGTATTTT. Amino acids: CASSYAAGSTDTQYF.